A selection of T cell receptor beta chains follows, all from one sample in a study of blood T cell repertoires in COVID-19. Repertoires were generated with immunoSEQ multiplex PCR, while TCRdb's copy carries only in-frame clones and drops some. Of roughly 90,000 clones detected, 85% appear once; the ten largest clones hold over 35%. The sequencing sample was made of peripheral blood. All receptors derive from a man older than 75 with acute or convalescent COVID-19. CDR3s include the opening cysteine and the closing phenylalanine or tryptophan. The D gene is left open where the match is weak. Where a row states a size, it is once, few, many or the class of an expanded clone; other rows omit it.

>TRBV18|TRBJ2-3|NA|TRBD2
TGTGCCAGCTCATCAGGGAGGGTGCGAGGGGACACAGATACGCAGTATTTT
CASSSGRVRGDTDTQYF
>TRBV5-8|TRBJ2-1|NA|NA
TGTGCCAGCAGCTTGGCAGGGCTACCCTACAATGAGCAGTTCTTC
CASSLAGLPYNEQFF
>TRBV28|TRBJ2-7|NA|NA
TGTGCCAGCACCTCTACCTACGAGCAGTACTTC
CASTSTYEQYF
>TRBV4-1|TRBJ1-1|NA|NA
TGCGCCAGCAGCCAAGAGTACGGCGGATCGAACACTGAAGCTTTCTTT
CASSQEYGGSNTEAFF
>TRBV9|TRBJ2-6|NA|NA
TGTGCCAGCAGCCCTGGGGGCAGGTGGGGCTCTGGGGCCAACGTCCTGACTTTC
CASSPGGRWGSGANVLTF
>TRBV19|TRBJ2-5|once|NA
TGTGCCAGTAGTATGCTGGGAGAAGAGACCCAGTACTTC
CASSMLGEETQYF
>TRBV28|TRBJ2-6|NA|NA
TGTGCCAGCAGTTCTCGACAGGCTGGGGCCAACGTCCTGACTTTC
CASSSRQAGANVLTF
>TRBV7-8|TRBJ1-2|few|NA
TGTGCCAGCAGCTTAGCAGAGAATCTGAACTATGGCTACACCTTC
CASSLAENLNYGYTF
>TRBV7-3|TRBJ2-7|NA|TRBD2
TGTGCCAGCAGCTTAACCAGCGGGAGCTCCTACGAGCAGTACTTC
CASSLTSGSSYEQYF
>TRBV11-2|TRBJ1-2|NA|NA
TGTGCCAGCAGCTTTTCAGCTAACTATGGCTACACCTTC
CASSFSANYGYTF
>TRBV27|TRBJ2-1|NA|NA
TGTGCCAGTAGCTCAAATGGGGAGTACAATGAGCAGTTCTTC
CASSSNGEYNEQFF
>TRBV3-1/TRBV3-2|TRBJ1-2|NA|NA
TGTGCCAGCAGCCAAGACGGGACATCGACCTATGGCTACACCTTC
CASSQDGTSTYGYTF
>TRBV20-1|TRBJ2-1|NA|NA
TGCAGTTCCGAGGTCAACAATGAGCAGTTCTTC
CSSEVNNEQFF
>TRBV27|TRBJ2-5|NA|TRBD2
TGTGCCAGCAGCACACGGACTAGCGGGAGGGAGACCCAGTACTTC
CASSTRTSGRETQYF
>TRBV5-1|TRBJ2-7|once|TRBD2
TGCGCCAGCAGCTCAGGAGGCCTAGCGGCTGAGCAGTACTTC
CASSSGGLAAEQYF
>TRBV7-3|TRBJ2-1|once|NA
TGTGCCAGCAGCACGGGACTCTACAATGAGCAGTTCTTC
CASSTGLYNEQFF
>TRBV28|TRBJ2-4|NA|TRBD2
TGTGCCAGCAGTTTAGGTCGCGGGAGGATCGTCATTCAGTACTTC
CASSLGRGRIVIQYF
>TRBV10-3|TRBJ1-1|NA|NA
TGTGCCATCAGTGAGTCCGGGGGTACTGAAGCTTTCTTT
CAISESGGTEAFF
>TRBV5-1|TRBJ1-3|NA|NA
TGCGCCAGCAGCCCTACAGGGAGTACCAGCGGAAACACCATATATTTT
CASSPTGSTSGNTIYF
>TRBV4-1|TRBJ1-1|NA|NA
TGCGCCAGCAGCCAAGTTTCAGGGAACACTGAAGCTTTCTTT
CASSQVSGNTEAFF
>TRBV5-1|TRBJ2-1|NA|TRBD2
TGCGCCAGCAGCTTGGGTCTAGCGGGATACAATGAGCAGTTCTTC
CASSLGLAGYNEQFF
>TRBV5-8|TRBJ2-7|NA|NA
TGTGCCAGCAGCCCTCGAGTGTCCTACGAGCAGTACTTC
CASSPRVSYEQYF
>TRBV21-1|TRBJ2-7|NA|NA
TGTGCCAGCATCGCAGGGAATAGCTCCTACGAGCAGTACTTC
CASIAGNSSYEQYF
>TRBV27|TRBJ1-6|few|NA
TGTGCCAGCAGTTCCACACGGTGGTCAGGACCCCTCCACTTT
CASSSTRWSGPLHF
>TRBV5-4|TRBJ1-3|NA|NA
TGTGCCAGCAGCTCCATTATGGGTGGAGAAAACACCATATATTTT
CASSSIMGGENTIYF
>TRBV19|TRBJ2-1|NA|TRBD2
TGTGCCACCTCGGAACTAGCGGGAGAAGCTGAGCAGTTCTTC
CATSELAGEAEQFF
>TRBV19|TRBJ1-5|NA|NA
TGTGCCAGTAGCCCAAACAGTAATAGCAATCAGCCCCAGCATTTT
CASSPNSNSNQPQHF
>TRBV7-9|TRBJ2-7|NA|TRBD1
TGTGCCAGCAGCTTAGCGACAGGGTCCTACGAGCAGTACTTC
CASSLATGSYEQYF
>TRBV21-1|TRBJ1-3|NA|NA
TGTGCCAGACCCCTCGTGGGGCGACACTCTGGAAACACCATATATTTT
CARPLVGRHSGNTIYF
>TRBV19|TRBJ1-6|once|NA
TGTGCCAGTAAAACTCAAGGGGGACCGAGTAATTCACCCCTCCACTTT
CASKTQGGPSNSPLHF
>TRBV30|TRBJ1-2|NA|TRBD1
TGTGCCTGGAGCTGGGCCAGGGGGCGCGGCTATGGCTACACCTTC
CAWSWARGRGYGYTF
>TRBV5-4|TRBJ1-1|NA|TRBD1
TGTGCCAGCAGCTTGGGGGGACAGAGAGATGAAGCTTTCTTT
CASSLGGQRDEAFF
>TRBV2|TRBJ2-3|NA|TRBD1
TGTGCCAGCAAACGGGACAGGCCGAGCACAGATACGCAGTATTTT
CASKRDRPSTDTQYF
>TRBV19|TRBJ2-3|NA|TRBD2
TGTGCCAGTAGTCCGGGGACTAGCGGGACCACAGATACGCAGTATTTT
CASSPGTSGTTDTQYF
>TRBV11-2|TRBJ1-6|NA|TRBD1
TGTGCCAGCAGCTTAGCGACAGGGGGTAGTTCACCCCTCCACTTT
CASSLATGGSSPLHF
>TRBV20-1|TRBJ1-2|NA|NA
TGCAGTTCAGCGGACTATGGCTACACCTTC
CSSADYGYTF
>TRBV7-3|TRBJ2-1|NA|NA
TGTGCCAGCAGCTTTGGAGGGAGCTCCTACAATGAGCAGTTCTTC
CASSFGGSSYNEQFF
>TRBV9|TRBJ2-3|NA|TRBD1
TGTGCCAGCAGCGCACAGGGGATTTTTACAGATACGCAGTATTTT
CASSAQGIFTDTQYF
>TRBV5-1|TRBJ2-1|NA|NA
TGCGCCAGCAGCCCCCTAGGGAGCCTAAACAATGAGCAGTTCTTC
CASSPLGSLNNEQFF
>TRBV5-1|TRBJ2-2|once|TRBD1
TGCGCCAGCAGTATGGGACAGGTTAACACCGGGGAGCTGTTTTTT
CASSMGQVNTGELFF
>TRBV30|TRBJ1-2|once|NA
TGTGCCTCGATAGCGCAGATTAACTATGGCTACACCTTC
CASIAQINYGYTF
>TRBV7-3|TRBJ2-3|once|TRBD2
TGTGCCAGCAGCTTATTAGCCCGGGGGGACACAGATACGCAGTATTTT
CASSLLARGDTDTQYF
>TRBV28|TRBJ2-7|NA|TRBD2
TGTGCCAGCAGTTGGTCTAGCGGGAGGGCCAACGAGCAGTACTTC
CASSWSSGRANEQYF
>TRBV7-9|TRBJ2-5|NA|NA
TGTGCCAGCAGCTTTTTAGGGGGGGACGCCCCCCCCGAGACCCAGTACTTC
CASSFLGGDAPPETQYF
>TRBV5-8|TRBJ2-2|NA|NA
TGTGCCGGCCGAGGGGGAATAACCGGGGAGCTGTTTTTT
CAGRGGITGELFF
>TRBV5-1|TRBJ2-7|NA|NA
TGCGCCAGCAGCCAGATCAACGGAGACGAGCAGTACTTC
CASSQINGDEQYF
>TRBV28|TRBJ2-7|NA|NA
TGTGCCAGCAGTTTACCTCGGGGGATAACTTCCGAGCAGTACTTC
CASSLPRGITSEQYF
>TRBV21-1|TRBJ2-3|NA|NA
TGTGCCAGCAGCAAAGAAAGGAGGGAGCCCACAGATACGCAGTATTTT
CASSKERREPTDTQYF
>TRBV12-3/TRBV12-4|TRBJ1-2|NA|NA
TGTGCCAGCAGTTTTAAACAGGAATATGGCTACACCTTC
CASSFKQEYGYTF
>TRBV13|TRBJ2-3|NA|NA
TGTGCCAGCAGCATGGTCCTAGGGGAATCGCAGTATTTT
CASSMVLGESQYF
>TRBV28|TRBJ2-7|NA|TRBD1
TGTGCCAGCAGTCCCCCGGACAGGGCATACGAGCAGTACTTC
CASSPPDRAYEQYF
>TRBV5-1|TRBJ1-1|NA|NA
TGCGCCAGCAGCCATCCCGGAGCGAACACTGAAGCTTTCTTT
CASSHPGANTEAFF
>TRBV19|TRBJ1-4|NA|NA
TGTGCCAGTAGTATAGGGGGAGTCCGGGACACTGGACTGTTTTTT
CASSIGGVRDTGLFF
>TRBV18|TRBJ2-1|NA|TRBD2
TGTGCCAGCTCACCGGTAAGCGGGAAAGACAATGAGCAGTTCTTC
CASSPVSGKDNEQFF
>TRBV4-2|TRBJ1-1|NA|TRBD1
TGTGCCAGCAGCCAAGACGCAGGGGGGAACACTGAAGCTTTCTTT
CASSQDAGGNTEAFF
>TRBV9|TRBJ2-1|NA|TRBD2
TGTGCCAGCTCGGACAGACTAGCGGGAAGGAATGAGCAGTTCTTC
CASSDRLAGRNEQFF
>TRBV29-1|TRBJ2-7|few|TRBD2
TGCAGCGTTGCCGGGACTAGCGGGAGGGCCTCCTACGAGCAGTACTTC
CSVAGTSGRASYEQYF